The 28 T cell receptor beta chains below come from one sample, sequenced in a study of read filtering for tumor transcriptome and immune sequencing. From roughly 0.4 ug of RNA, a library with molecular barcoded alpha/delta and beta/gamma adaptors was made. Via MiXCR, TCRdb re-called the reads, giving one row per CDR3 protein. The top ten clones hold 13% to 15% of a sample with tens of thousands of distinct CDR3 sequences, approximately 12% of them seen once. The sample taken for sequencing was a population of CD138-negative cells sorted from bone marrow. These receptors were taken from a donor aged 40 or older with multiple myeloma.

This clonotype was recorded many times. CDR3: CASYPGGGELFF. The CDR3 nucleotides read TGTGCCAGCTACCCGGGGGGCGGGGAGCTGTTTTTT. The chain combines TRBV6-2 or TRBV6-3 with TRBJ2-2; TRBD2 matches 7 bases. Germline CDR1 reads MNHEY; CDR2 reads SVGEGT. The CDR3 is 12 amino acids. After removal of 8 bases from V and 7 bases from J, the junction contained 4 bases not matched to a gene.

This clonotype was counted ten times or more. The chain uses TRBV7-3 and TRBJ2-1, with no clear D. The CDR3 has 13 amino acids. V was trimmed by 3 bases and J by 10 bases, leaving 13 bases between them. Germline V lookup: CDR1 SGHTA, CDR2 FQGTGA. The CDR3 here is CASSLSTRSEQFF. In DNA form, the CDR3 reads TGTGCCAGCAGCTTGAGCACTCGTTCGGAGCAGTTCTTC.

This clonotype was counted at least ten times. The chain has TRBV3-1 and TRBJ2-2; the match to TRBD2 covers 12 bases. CDR1 LGHDT and CDR2 YNNKEL come from the germline V gene (reference sequence). This CDR3 is built from 24 residues. V was pared by 4 bases and J by 4 bases, with 28 bases of the junction left unmatched. The CDR3 region is CASSPAPGTGATSGRPVATGELFF. In nucleotides, the CDR3 is TGTGCCAGCAGCCCCGCCCCCGGGACAGGGGCGACTAGCGGGAGACCCGTGGCCACCGGGGAGCTGTTTTTT.

This clonotype was recorded many times. The chain is built from TRBV20-1 and TRBJ2-7; D unresolved. V was cut by 4 bases and J by 5 bases, with 12 bases left in between. The length of the CDR3 is 12 residues. Germline loops: CDR1 DFQATT, CDR2 SNEGSKA (reference sequence). CDR3 residues: CSAIVGLDEQYF. CDR3 DNA: TGCAGTGCTATTGTTGGGTTGGACGAGCAGTACTTC.

This clonotype has a count of ten or more. This chain links TRBV20-1 with TRBJ2-7; TRBD1 might be the D (5 bases). This CDR3 comprises 13 residues. Germline V CDR1 and CDR2: DFQATT, SNEGSKA (reference sequence). Trimming removed 6 bases at V and 6 bases at J, with 18 bases between. CDR3 in DNA: TGCAGTGCCTGGGAACAGGAAGAACTCGAGCAGTACTTC. Protein sequence: CSAWEQEELEQYF.

In this sample, this clonotype turned up many times. This chain connects TRBV18 to TRBJ2-1; D may be TRBD2 (6 bases). In germline, CDR1 is KGHSH, CDR2 LQKENI. The CDR3 runs 14 residues. V was cut by 1 base and J by 3 bases, with 7 bases left in between. CDR3 nucleotides: TGTGCCAGCTCACCACTAGCGGACTACAATGAGCAGTTCTTC. Protein sequence: CASSPLADYNEQFF.

Ten or more counts support this clonotype. The chain couples TRBV20-1 to TRBJ2-7, with D possibly being TRBD1 (7 bases). V lost 6 bases and J lost 1, with 16 bases in between. The CDR3 sequence is 14 residues long. CDR1 DFQATT and CDR2 SNEGSKA come from the germline V gene (reference sequence). The CDR3 DNA reads TGCAGTGCCGAGGAGGGGACAGATTCCTACGAGCAGTACTTC. Translation: CSAEEGTDSYEQYF.

This clonotype showed up many times. The gene calls are TRBV20-1 and TRBJ2-3; no clear D. V lost 2 bases to trimming and J lost 0 bases, with 12 bases between them. The CDR3 has 15 residues. CDR1 is DFQATT, CDR2 SNEGSKA, per germline (reference sequence). The CDR3 bases are TGCAGTGCTAGAAGAAGTCAGACTAGCACAGATACGCAGTATTTT. This sequence encodes CSARRSQTSTDTQYF.

In its sample, this clonotype was seen many times. The chain couples TRBV19 to TRBJ2-1; D remains ambiguous. The CDR3 has 14 amino acids. The V end was cut by 0 bases, the J end by 3 bases, with 6 bases between. Germline V lookup: CDR1 LNHDA, CDR2 SQIVND (reference sequence). In DNA, the CDR3 is TGTGCCAGTAGTATAGATGGTCTCTACAATGAGCAGTTCTTC. It is translated as CASSIDGLYNEQFF.

This clonotype has ten or more counts. This chain connects TRBV18 to TRBJ1-5, with no clear D. The ends were cut back, 2 bases at V and 10 bases at J, with 12 bases in the middle. Germline CDR1 is KGHSH and CDR2 is LQKENI. This CDR3 has 13 amino acids. This CDR3 is CASSPRRTGPQHF. DNA for the CDR3: TGTGCCAGCTCACCAAGAAGAACGGGACCCCAGCATTTT.

The sample holds many counts of this clonotype. This CDR3 reads CGVTGASSYNEQFF. Written as DNA, the CDR3 is TGTGGGGTTACCGGGGCGAGCTCCTACAATGAGCAGTTCTTC. The V and J genes are TRBV7-9 and TRBJ2-1; D could derive from TRBD1 or TRBD2 (5 bases each). Germline lookup yields CDR1 SEHNR and CDR2 FQNEAQ (reference sequence). The CDR3 runs 14 residues.

This clonotype was seen many times. The V and J genes are TRBV12-3 or TRBV12-4 and TRBJ2-5; 10 nucleotides align to TRBD1. V lost 3 bases, J lost 2 bases, and 6 bases stayed unmatched. The CDR3 length is 16 residues. DNA of the CDR3: TGTGCCAGCAGTTTCAAGGGGGGACAGGGGCAAGAGACCCAGTACTTC. It translates to CASSFKGGQGQETQYF.

This clonotype appeared many times. The chain uses TRBV15 and TRBJ2-2; no clear D. Trimming took 4 bases from V and 5 from J, leaving 2 bases between them. This CDR3 is built from 11 residues. The V gene's germline CDR1 is LNHNV and CDR2 YYDKDF (reference sequence). CDR3: CATSNTGELFF. In DNA, the CDR3 is TGTGCCACCAGCAATACCGGGGAGCTGTTTTTT. Full variable domain (missing parts from reference TRBV15 and TRBJ2-2): DAMVIQNPRYQVTQFGKPVTLSCSQTLNHNVMYWYQQKSSQAPKLLFHYYDKDFNNEADTPDNFQSRRPNTSFCFLDIRSPGLGDTAMYLCATSNTGELFFGEGSRLTVL.

This clonotype was counted ten times or more. The J gene is TRBJ1-5, the V gene TRBV12-3 or TRBV12-4; 8 nucleotides match TRBD1. The CDR3 is 13 residues long. The junction had 0 bases not matched to a gene; V was cut back by 6 bases and J by 2 bases. The CDR3 DNA follows: TGTGCCAGCAGGACAGGGGGCAATCAGCCCCAGCATTTT. It yields the protein CASRTGGNQPQHF.

There are many counts of this clonotype. The genes are TRBV7-9 and TRBJ2-3, with a weak D call TRBD2 (6 bases). There are 14 residues in the CDR3. Germline CDR1 SEHNR, CDR2 FQNEAQ (reference sequence). The germline V and J ends were trimmed by 4 bases and 5 bases, with 13 bases remaining between them. CDR3 region: CASSSFGEEDTQYF. CDR3 DNA: TGTGCCAGCAGCTCGTTCGGGGAGGAAGATACGCAGTATTTT.

As regards this clonotype: It may be a read error: a sequence one base away is much more abundant. This chain joins TRBV6-6 and TRBJ2-3; D gene uncertain. The CDR3 runs to 12 residues. The germline CDR1 and CDR2 sequences are MNHNY and SVGAGI (reference sequence). CDR3 residues: CASSPFTDTQCF. In DNA form, the CDR3 reads TGTGCCAGCAGTCCTTTTACAGATACGCAGTGTTTT.

This clonotype was picked up many times. The genes are TRBV19 and TRBJ2-2; 9 positions match TRBD1. Germline CDR1 reads LNHDA; CDR2 reads SQIVND (reference sequence). The CDR3 has 16 residues. Unmatched junction bases numbered 8, after V lost 5 bases and J lost 4 bases. CDR3 in DNA: TGTGCCAGTAGTCGACGGACAGGGGCAGGCACCGGGGAGCTGTTTTTT. Protein product: CASSRRTGAGTGELFF.

The chain employs TRBV4-2 and TRBJ1-5; D remains unclear. The V end was cut by 1 base, the J end by 0 bases, with 7 bases between. This CDR3 has 15 amino acids. The germline gives CDR1 LGHNA, CDR2 YNFKEQ. CDR3 sequence (DNA): TGTGCCAGCAGCCAAGTACATTCTAGCAATCAGCCCCAGCATTTT. Amino acids: CASSQVHSSNQPQHF.

The sample holds many counts of this clonotype. This chain joins TRBV5-1 and TRBJ2-1; TRBD2 aligns across 9 bases. This CDR3 spans 17 amino acids. Germline CDR1 reads SGHRS; CDR2 reads YFSETQ. Trimming at V came to 3 bases and at J to 2 bases, leaving 9 bases not matched to a gene. This CDR3 reads CASSSLAGDFAYNEQFF. The DNA of the CDR3 is TGCGCCAGCAGCTCCTTAGCGGGAGACTTCGCCTACAATGAGCAGTTCTTC. Based on the CDR3 plus reference TRBV5-1 and TRBJ2-1, the full variable domain is KAGVTQTPRYLIKTRGQQVTLSCSPISGHRSVSWYQQTPGQGLQFLFEYFSETQRNKGNFPGRFSGRQFSNSRSEMNVSTLELGDSALYLCASSSLAGDFAYNEQFFGPGTRLTVL.

This clonotype was recorded many times. The chain joins TRBV6-2 or TRBV6-3 to TRBJ2-2, with D possibly called TRBD1 or TRBD2 (5 bases each). With 4 bases removed from V and 1 base from J, the gap between germline ends came to 10 bases. The CDR3 sequence is 15 residues long. The germline V gene has CDR1 MNHEY and CDR2 SVGEGT. The CDR3 nucleotides read TGTGCCAGCAGTTTCCTTGGGGGGAACACCGGGGAGCTGTTTTTT. Translation: CASSFLGGNTGELFF.

This clonotype showed up many times. The chain joins TRBV6-5 to TRBJ2-7; D is perhaps TRBD2 (6 bases). The germline V gene has CDR1 MNHEY and CDR2 SVGAGI. The CDR3 runs to 14 residues. V lost 4 bases and J lost 8, with 18 bases in between. The CDR3 region is CASSSPGLLRKQYF. Written as DNA, the CDR3 is TGTGCCAGCAGTTCCCCGGGACTCCTACGAAAGCAGTACTTC.

This clonotype was detected ten times or more. This rearrangement joins TRBV7-9 to TRBJ2-2; 8 bases are a match to TRBD2. CDR3 length equals 14 residues. Germline V gene lookup returns CDR1 SEHNR and CDR2 FQNEAQ (reference sequence). Unmatched junction bases numbered 2, after V lost 5 bases and J lost 3 bases. CDR3 nucleotides: TGTGCCAGCAGCGCGGGACTAGACACCGGGGAGCTGTTTTTT. Amino acids: CASSAGLDTGELFF.

Many counts were recorded for this clonotype. This sequence joins TRBV30 and TRBJ2-3; TRBD2 is a possible D gene (5 bases). This CDR3 is 14 amino acids long. Per germline, CDR1 GTSNPN and CDR2 SVGIG (reference sequence). With 7 bases removed from V and 0 bases from J, the gap between germline ends came to 14 bases. The CDR3 DNA reads TGTGCCTCCAGCGGAACGGCTAGCACAGATACGCAGTATTTT. Its translation: CASSGTASTDTQYF.

This clonotype has only a few counts. This may stem from a read error, because a much larger clone lies one nucleotide away. The J gene is TRBJ1-5, the V gene TRBV12-3 or TRBV12-4; D is unclear. The CDR3 is made up of 14 amino acids. Between the trimmed V and J ends, which lost 5 bases and 4 bases, there was a span of 12 bases. This CDR3 is CASSTRRGNQPQHF. The CDR3 nucleotides read TGTGCCAGCAGTACCAGGAGAGGGAATCAGCCCCAGCATTTT.

This clonotype showed up many times. The chain couples TRBV15 to TRBJ2-5; no clear D. This CDR3 is built from 17 residues. Trimming took off 1 base at V and 8 bases at J, with 23 bases between the two ends. The germline gives CDR1 LNHNV, CDR2 YYDKDF (reference sequence). The CDR3 loop is CATSRVKTPISLGTQYF. CDR3 nucleotides: TGTGCCACCAGCAGAGTTAAGACACCCATATCATTGGGAACCCAGTACTTC.

This clonotype was found many times. The chain employs TRBV20-1 and TRBJ2-5, with D perhaps TRBD2 (6 bases). V dropped 3 bases and J dropped 1 base, with 6 bases sitting between them. The CDR3 is 12 residues long. The germline CDR1 and CDR2 sequences are DFQATT and SNEGSKA (reference sequence). CDR3 DNA: TGCAGTGCTAGGGGACTCCAAGAGACCCAGTACTTC. This translates into CSARGLQETQYF.

The sample holds many counts of this clonotype. The chain links TRBV19 to TRBJ1-5, with a weak D call TRBD1 (5 bases). The V gene's germline CDR1 is LNHDA and CDR2 SQIVND (reference sequence). The CDR3 covers 13 residues. Trimming removed 8 bases at V and 4 bases at J, with 12 bases between. CDR3 in amino acids: CASRGRENQPQHF. Written as DNA, the CDR3 is TGTGCCAGTCGGGGCAGGGAGAATCAGCCCCAGCATTTT. The full variable domain, in which reference TRBV19 and TRBJ1-5 provide the parts outside the CDR3, is DGGITQSPKYLFRKEGQNVTLSCEQNLNHDAMYWYRQDPGQGLRLIYYSQIVNDFQKGDIAEGYSVSREKKESFPLTVTSAQKNPTAFYLCASRGRENQPQHFGDGTRLSIL.

This clonotype has a count of ten or more. The CDR3 is CASSLDGGQKVQFF. CDR3 coding DNA: TGTGCCAGCAGCTTAGATGGGGGACAGAAAGTACAGTTCTTC. V and J are TRBV7-9 and TRBJ2-1; 7 nucleotides align to TRBD1. V dropped 1 base and J dropped 13; count of bases not matched to a gene: 10. Germline lookup yields CDR1 SEHNR and CDR2 FQNEAQ (reference sequence). CDR3 size: 14 residues. The full variable domain, its missing parts supplied by reference TRBV7-9 and TRBJ2-1, is DTGVSQNPRHKITKRGQNVTFRCDPISEHNRLYWYRQTLGQGPEFLTYFQNEAQLEKSRLLSDRFSAERPKGSFSTLEIQRTEQGDSAMYLCASSLDGGQKVQFFGPGTRLTVL.